A selection of T cell receptor beta chains follows, all from one sample in a study of cytomegalovirus exposure and HLA in healthy donors. Profiling relied on immunoSEQ multiplex PCR, and the TCRdb table lists in-frame clones only, not all of them. This sample has 160,000 or so clones, with 80% to 90% found just once. The material sequenced was PBMCs. These receptors were collected from a young woman in good health and CMV-seronegative. CDR3s include the opening cysteine and the closing phenylalanine or tryptophan. The D gene is left open where the match is weak. Only some rows state a clone size, as once, few, many or a class for expanded clones.

d_call | clone_size | j_call | cdr3_length | v_call | cdr3_aa | cdr3_nt
TRBD2 | once | TRBJ2-1 | 16 | TRBV7-6 | CASSSGLAGGGSEQFF | TGTGCTAGCAGCTCCGGACTAGCGGGGGGCGGATCTGAGCAGTTCTTC
TRBD2 | . | TRBJ2-7 | 16 | TRBV7-9 | CASSLGLAEGSYEQYF | TGTGCCAGCAGCCTTGGACTAGCTGAAGGCTCCTACGAGCAGTACTTC
TRBD1 | . | TRBJ1-2 | 13 | TRBV9 | CASRKQGSHGYTF | TGTGCCAGCAGGAAACAGGGGTCCCATGGCTACACCTTC
. | . | TRBJ1-2 | 15 | TRBV6-5 | CASSYSFRSSGGYTF | TGTGCCAGCAGTTACTCCTTCCGTTCGTCGGGAGGCTACACCTTC
. | . | TRBJ1-1 | 13 | TRBV19 | CASSMKKGAEAFF | TGTGCCAGTAGTATGAAAAAGGGGGCTGAAGCTTTCTTT
TRBD2 | . | TRBJ2-7 | 18 | TRBV4-1 | CATPSPRSSGGRNYEQYF | TGCGCCACTCCATCACCGAGATCTAGCGGGGGGCGGAACTACGAGCAGTACTTC
TRBD1 | . | TRBJ2-6 | 15 | TRBV6-1 | CASKDRASGANVLTF | TGTGCCAGTAAGGACAGGGCGTCTGGGGCCAACGTCCTGACTTTC
TRBD1 | . | TRBJ2-7 | 18 | TRBV7-2 | CASTLTGSGTGVSYEQYF | TGTGCCAGCACATTGACCGGGTCCGGGACAGGGGTCTCCTACGAGCAGTACTTC
. | . | TRBJ1-5 | 16 | TRBV4-1 | CASSQDPPQSNQPQHF | TGCGCCAGCAGCCAAGATCCGCCACAGAGCAATCAGCCCCAGCATTTT
TRBD1 | once | TRBJ2-7 | 20 | TRBV4-3 | CASSQRLPGQGNPLVDEQYF | TGCGCCAGCAGCCAAAGACTACCGGGACAGGGAAATCCGTTGGTTGACGAGCAGTACTTC
TRBD1 | . | TRBJ1-1 | 11 | TRBV20-1 | CSASVGQGDFF | TGCAGTGCTAGTGTGGGACAGGGGGACTTCTTT
TRBD2 | . | TRBJ2-7 | 14 | TRBV6-5 | CASKRLAGNYEQYF | TGTGCCAGCAAACGACTAGCGGGGAACTACGAGCAGTACTTC
. | . | TRBJ1-2 | 13 | TRBV5-6 | CASSFFSGYGYTF | TGTGCCAGCAGCTTTTTTTCCGGTTATGGCTACACCTTC
TRBD2 | . | TRBJ2-7 | 14 | TRBV2 | CASSLAGAAYEQYF | TGTGCCAGCAGCCTAGCGGGGGCCGCCTACGAGCAGTACTTC
. | . | TRBJ1-5 | 16 | TRBV2 | CASSESEAELNQPQHF | TGTGCCAGCAGTGAAAGCGAGGCAGAACTCAATCAGCCCCAGCATTTT
TRBD1 | . | TRBJ1-2 | 14 | TRBV6-1 | CASSAGTGNYGYTF | TGTGCCAGCAGCGCCGGGACAGGAAACTATGGCTACACCTTC
. | . | TRBJ1-2 | 17 | TRBV7-2 | CASRAYPNGGRVYGYTF | TGTGCCAGCAGAGCTTACCCCAATGGAGGGAGGGTCTATGGCTACACCTTC
TRBD1 | . | TRBJ2-3 | 15 | TRBV5-4 | CASRSTGGLTDTQYF | TGTGCCAGCAGGTCTACAGGGGGCCTGACAGATACGCAGTATTTT
. | . | TRBJ1-1 | 15 | TRBV4-1 | CASSQMGQGPTEAFF | TGCGCCAGCAGCCAGATGGGGCAGGGTCCCACTGAAGCTTTCTTT
TRBD1 | . | TRBJ1-5 | 20 | TRBV12-5 | CASGLAFKDRGRGGNQPQHF | TGTGCTAGTGGTTTGGCATTTAAGGACAGGGGGAGAGGTGGCAATCAGCCCCAGCATTTT
. | . | TRBJ1-2 | 19 | TRBV2 | CASSRQWASLRALNYGYTF | TGTGCCAGCAGTAGACAATGGGCTTCCCTTCGTGCGTTAAACTATGGCTACACCTTC
TRBD1 | . | TRBJ1-5 | 14 | TRBV19 | CAAGGGQSNQPQHF | TGTGCCGCGGGGGGGGGACAGAGCAATCAGCCCCAGCATTTT
. | . | TRBJ2-3 | 16 | TRBV5-6 | CASSLAGVTSTDTQYF | TGTGCCAGCAGCTTGGCAGGGGTCACTAGCACAGATACGCAGTATTTT
. | few | TRBJ1-1 | 14 | TRBV19 | CASSIGGGNTEAFF | TGTGCCAGTAGTATAGGAGGGGGGAACACTGAAGCTTTCTTT
TRBD1 | . | TRBJ1-6 | 12 | TRBV29-1 | CSVGTGDSPLHF | TGCAGCGTGGGGACAGGCGATTCACCCCTCCACTTT
TRBD1 | . | TRBJ2-7 | 14 | TRBV29-1 | CSVSDTGAFYEQYF | TGCAGCGTGAGTGATACAGGGGCCTTCTACGAGCAGTACTTC
. | . | TRBJ1-1 | 11 | TRBV9 | CASSSQGKAFF | TGTGCCAGCAGCTCACAGGGTAAAGCTTTCTTT
TRBD1 | . | TRBJ1-2 | 15 | TRBV4-1 | CASRGSDRVDYGYTF | TGCGCCAGCAGAGGTTCCGACAGGGTGGACTATGGCTACACCTTC
. | . | TRBJ1-1 | 16 | TRBV6-6 | CASSYSVRELNTEAFF | TGTGCCAGCAGTTACTCGGTGCGGGAGTTGAACACTGAAGCTTTCTTT
. | once | TRBJ1-1 | 15 | TRBV6-6 | CASSPSTGGDTEAFF | TGTGCCAGCAGCCCTTCGACGGGGGGGGACACTGAAGCTTTCTTT
. | . | TRBJ1-3 | 14 | TRBV29-1 | CSVMIQGQRNTIYF | TGCAGCGTTATGATACAGGGCCAAAGAAACACCATATATTTT
. | once | TRBJ2-5 | 14 | TRBV5-8 | CASSFYSEIETQYF | TGTGCCAGCAGCTTTTACTCTGAGATAGAGACCCAGTACTTC
. | . | TRBJ1-1 | 13 | TRBV10-2 | CASTLRVNTEAFF | TGCGCCAGCACCTTGAGGGTGAACACTGAAGCTTTCTTT
. | . | TRBJ2-6 | 16 | TRBV29-1 | CSVEGTPNSGANVLTF | TGCAGCGTTGAGGGGACTCCAAACTCTGGGGCCAACGTCCTGACTTTC
. | . | TRBJ1-5 | 16 | TRBV27 | CASSTGGRPENQPQHF | TGTGCCAGCAGTACCGGCGGGAGGCCCGAAAATCAGCCCCAGCATTTT
. | . | TRBJ1-2 | 15 | TRBV6-1 | CASSEAQGRGYGYTF | TGTGCCAGCAGTGAAGCGCAGGGTAGGGGCTATGGCTACACCTTC
. | . | TRBJ1-5 | 14 | TRBV4-1 | CASSQVGGARPQHF | TGCGCCAGCAGCCAAGTTGGCGGGGCCCGGCCCCAGCATTTT
TRBD1 | . | TRBJ2-7 | 14 | TRBV5-1 | CASRTGQGTYEQYF | TGCGCCAGCAGGACGGGACAGGGAACCTACGAGCAGTACTTC
. | . | TRBJ1-3 | 14 | TRBV5-1 | CASSFGAGGNTIYF | TGCGCCAGCAGCTTTGGGGCAGGTGGAAACACCATATATTTT
. | . | TRBJ2-7 | 12 | TRBV29-1 | CSAQVTGSEQYF | TGCAGCGCCCAAGTTACAGGGAGCGAGCAGTACTTC
TRBD1 | . | TRBJ2-7 | 15 | TRBV9 | CASSVGQGVSYEQYF | TGTGCCAGCAGCGTCGGCCAGGGGGTCTCCTACGAGCAGTACTTC
. | . | TRBJ2-7 | 13 | TRBV4-3 | CASSQDRAYEQYF | TGCGCCAGCAGCCAGGACAGAGCCTACGAGCAGTACTTC